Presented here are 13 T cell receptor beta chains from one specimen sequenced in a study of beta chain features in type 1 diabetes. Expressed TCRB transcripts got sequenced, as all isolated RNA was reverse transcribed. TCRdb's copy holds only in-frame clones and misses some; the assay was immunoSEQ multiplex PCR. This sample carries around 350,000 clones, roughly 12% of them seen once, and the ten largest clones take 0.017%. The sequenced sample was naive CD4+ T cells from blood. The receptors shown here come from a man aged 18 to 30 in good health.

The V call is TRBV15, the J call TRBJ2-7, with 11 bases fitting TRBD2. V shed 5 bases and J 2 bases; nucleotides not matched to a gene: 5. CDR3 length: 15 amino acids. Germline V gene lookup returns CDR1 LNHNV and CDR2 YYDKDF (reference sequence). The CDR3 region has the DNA TGTGCCACCAGCGGCCGACTAGCGGGAACCTACGAGCAGTACTTC. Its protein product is CATSGRLAGTYEQYF. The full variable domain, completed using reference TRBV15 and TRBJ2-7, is DAMVIQNPRYQVTQFGKPVTLSCSQTLNHNVMYWYQQKSSQAPKLLFHYYDKDFNNEADTPDNFQSRRPNTSFCFLDIRSPGLGDTAMYLCATSGRLAGTYEQYFGPGTRLTVT.

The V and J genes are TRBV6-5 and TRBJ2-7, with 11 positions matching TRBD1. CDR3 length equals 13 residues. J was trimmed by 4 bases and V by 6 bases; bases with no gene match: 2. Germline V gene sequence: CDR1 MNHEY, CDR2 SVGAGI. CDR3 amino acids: CASRDRGPYEQYF. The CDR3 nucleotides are TGTGCCAGCAGGGACAGGGGGCCTTACGAGCAGTACTTC.

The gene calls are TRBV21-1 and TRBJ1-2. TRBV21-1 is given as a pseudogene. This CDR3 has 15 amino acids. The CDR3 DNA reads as TGTGCCAGCAGCAACCGGACGGGGGGGGAGGATGGCTACACCTTC. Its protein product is CASSNRTGGEDGYTF.

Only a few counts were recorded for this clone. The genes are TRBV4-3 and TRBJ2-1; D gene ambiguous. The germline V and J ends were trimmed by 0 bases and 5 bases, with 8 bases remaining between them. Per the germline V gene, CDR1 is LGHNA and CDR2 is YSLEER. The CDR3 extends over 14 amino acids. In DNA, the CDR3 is TGCGCCAGCAGCCAAGAGCGTAGCCACAATGAGCAGTTCTTC. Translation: CASSQERSHNEQFF.

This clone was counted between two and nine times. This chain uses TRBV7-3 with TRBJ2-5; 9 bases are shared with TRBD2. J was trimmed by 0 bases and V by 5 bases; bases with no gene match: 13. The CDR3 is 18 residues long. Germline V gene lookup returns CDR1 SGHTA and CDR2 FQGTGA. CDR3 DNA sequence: TGTGCCAGCAGCCCTAGGGGGCTAGCGGGGCCGTACCAAGAGACCCAGTACTTC. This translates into CASSPRGLAGPYQETQYF. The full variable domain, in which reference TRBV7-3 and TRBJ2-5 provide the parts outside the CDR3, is GAGVSQTPSNKVTEKGKYVELRCDPISGHTALYWYRQSLGQGPEFLIYFQGTGAADDSGLPNDRFFAVRPEGSVSTLKIQRTERGDSAVYLCASSPRGLAGPYQETQYFGPGTRLLVL.

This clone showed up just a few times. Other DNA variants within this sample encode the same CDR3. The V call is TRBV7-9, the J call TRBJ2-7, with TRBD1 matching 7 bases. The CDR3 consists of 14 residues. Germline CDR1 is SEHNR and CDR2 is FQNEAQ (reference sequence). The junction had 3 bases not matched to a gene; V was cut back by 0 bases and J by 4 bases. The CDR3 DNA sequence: TGTGCCAGCAGCTTAGCAGGGACAGCTTACGAGCAGTACTTC. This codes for CASSLAGTAYEQYF.

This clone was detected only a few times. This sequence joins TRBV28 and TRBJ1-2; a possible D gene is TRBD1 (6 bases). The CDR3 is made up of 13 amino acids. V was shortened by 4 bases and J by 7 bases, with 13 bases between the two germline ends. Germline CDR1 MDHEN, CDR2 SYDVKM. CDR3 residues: CASSYPGVGGYTF. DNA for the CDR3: TGTGCCAGCAGTTACCCAGGGGTAGGTGGCTACACCTTC.

As DNA, the CDR3 is TGTGCCAGCAGGCAAAGGACTAGCGGCCCATACAATGAGCAGTTCTTC. Its protein product is CASRQRTSGPYNEQFF. The genes are TRBV7-2 and TRBJ2-1, with 10 positions matching TRBD2. This CDR3 region has 16 residues. Germline values: CDR1 SGHTA, CDR2 FQGNSA. V lost 6 bases to trimming and J lost 4 bases; unmatched junction nucleotides: 9.

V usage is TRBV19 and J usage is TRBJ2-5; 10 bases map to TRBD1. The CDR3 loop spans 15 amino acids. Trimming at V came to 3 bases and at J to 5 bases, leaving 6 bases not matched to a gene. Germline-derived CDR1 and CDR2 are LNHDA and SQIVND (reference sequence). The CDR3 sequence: CASSIGTGVGETQYF. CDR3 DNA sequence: TGTGCCAGTAGTATTGGGACAGGGGTTGGGGAGACCCAGTACTTC.

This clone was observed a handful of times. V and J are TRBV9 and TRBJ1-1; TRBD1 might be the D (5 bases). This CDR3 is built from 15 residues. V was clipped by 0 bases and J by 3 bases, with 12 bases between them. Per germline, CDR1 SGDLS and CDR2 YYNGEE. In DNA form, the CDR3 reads TGTGCCAGCAGCGTAGATGGGGCCTCCGACACTGAAGCTTTCTTT. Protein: CASSVDGASDTEAFF.

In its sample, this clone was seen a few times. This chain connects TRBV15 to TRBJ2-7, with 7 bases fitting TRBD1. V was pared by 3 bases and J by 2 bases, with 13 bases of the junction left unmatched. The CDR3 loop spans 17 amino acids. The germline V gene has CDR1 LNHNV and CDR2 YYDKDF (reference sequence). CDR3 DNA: TGTGCCACCAGCAGGGACCTCGTCCAGGGGGTTGCCTACGAGCAGTACTTC. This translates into CATSRDLVQGVAYEQYF.

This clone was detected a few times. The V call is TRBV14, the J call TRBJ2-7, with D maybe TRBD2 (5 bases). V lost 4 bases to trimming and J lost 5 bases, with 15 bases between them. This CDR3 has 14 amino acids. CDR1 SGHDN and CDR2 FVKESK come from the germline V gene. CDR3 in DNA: TGTGCCAGCAGCCTCCGACCCGGGATCAACGAGCAGTACTTC. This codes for CASSLRPGINEQYF.

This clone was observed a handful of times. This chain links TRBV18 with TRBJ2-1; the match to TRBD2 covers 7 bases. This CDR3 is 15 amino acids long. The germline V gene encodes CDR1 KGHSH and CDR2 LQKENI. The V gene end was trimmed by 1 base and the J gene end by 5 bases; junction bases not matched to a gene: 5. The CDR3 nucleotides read TGTGCCAGCTCACCACAGGCGGGGGAGGACAATGAGCAGTTCTTC. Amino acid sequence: CASSPQAGEDNEQFF. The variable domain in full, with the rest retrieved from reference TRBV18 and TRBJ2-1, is NAGVMQNPRHLVRRRGQEARLRCSPMKGHSHVYWYRQLPEEGLKFMVYLQKENIIDESGMPKERFSAEFPKEGPSILRIQQVVRGDSAAYFCASSPQAGEDNEQFFGPGTRLTVL.